The next 21 T cell receptor beta chains were all read from a single sample in a study of blood T cell repertoires in COVID-19. Clones were read by immunoSEQ multiplex PCR, and TCRdb kept only the in-frame ones, dropping some. The sample lists around 170,000 clones; about four fifths were seen once. Sequenced input: peripheral blood. These receptors all stem from a man in his 70s with active or convalescent COVID-19.

The chain combines TRBV29-1 with TRBJ1-2; D perhaps matches TRBD1 (6 bases). The CDR3 runs 12 residues. Per the germline V gene, CDR1 is SQVTM and CDR2 is ANQGSEA. V lost 5 bases, J lost 6 bases, and 13 bases lay in between. CDR3 bases: TGCAGCGTTACGGACAGCACCCATGGCTACACCTTC. Amino acid sequence: CSVTDSTHGYTF.

The chain joins TRBV20-1 to TRBJ1-1; D not certain. Per the germline V gene, CDR1 is DFQATT and CDR2 is SNEGSKA (reference sequence). The CDR3 contains 11 residues. The V gene lost 4 bases and the J gene lost 8 bases, with 11 bases spanning the gap. CDR3 residues: CSATKEREAFF. The CDR3 bases are TGCAGTGCTACAAAAGAGCGAGAAGCTTTCTTT.

The chain carries TRBV5-6 and TRBJ2-1; D perhaps matches TRBD1 (5 bases). This CDR3 comprises 15 residues. The germline CDR1 and CDR2 sequences are SGHDT and YYEEEE. With 1 base removed from V and 3 bases from J, the gap between germline ends came to 11 bases. CDR3 residues: CASSLRGRGYNEQFF. For the CDR3, the DNA is TGTGCCAGCAGCTTGAGGGGTCGAGGCTACAATGAGCAGTTCTTC.

J is TRBJ1-2 and V is TRBV13; 8 bases line up with TRBD1. V lost 5 bases and J lost 4; bases outside the gene matches: 6. The CDR3 is 14 amino acids. Per the germline V gene, CDR1 is PRHDT and CDR2 is FYEKMQ (reference sequence). The CDR3 DNA follows: TGTGCCAGCAGCATTGGACAGGGTGGCTATGGCTACACCTTC. Translating it yields CASSIGQGGYGYTF. Filled out from reference TRBV13 and TRBJ1-2, the complete variable domain reads AAGVIQSPRHLIKEKRETATLKCYPIPRHDTVYWYQQGPGQDPQFLISFYEKMQSDKGSIPDRFSAQQFSDYHSELNMSSLELGDSALYFCASSIGQGGYGYTFGSGTRLTVV.

This sequence joins TRBV10-3 and TRBJ1-4, with D uncertain. Trimming removed 0 bases from V and 10 bases from J, with 12 bases in between. The CDR3 covers 14 residues. Germline V gene lookup returns CDR1 ENHRY and CDR2 SYGVKD. The CDR3 reads CAISESNPGGKLFF. DNA of the CDR3: TGTGCCATCAGTGAGTCGAATCCGGGTGGAAAACTGTTTTTT.

As concerns this clone: A junction end diverges from the germline sequence, so it may reflect a read error. V gene TRBV6-5 combines with J gene TRBJ2-7, with D perhaps TRBD1 (5 bases). Germline lookup yields CDR1 MNHEY and CDR2 SVGAGI. The CDR3 runs 13 residues. DNA of the CDR3: TGTGCCAGCAGGCTGGACACCTCCGACGAGCAGTACTTC. Encoded protein: CASRLDTSDEQYF.

This clone has only a few counts. The chain links TRBV2 to TRBJ2-3; D is perhaps TRBD2 (5 bases). Trimming left V 6 bases short and J 2 bases short, with 21 bases between. Germline V gene sequence: CDR1 SNHLY, CDR2 FYNNEI. The CDR3 contains 17 residues. CDR3 coding DNA: TGTGCCAGCAGAAAAACTTGGACTGCAAAGGCCACAGATACGCAGTATTTT. Residues: CASRKTWTAKATDTQYF.

The chain joins TRBV5-1 to TRBJ1-2; D ambiguous. CDR1 and CDR2 (germline): SGHRS, YFSETQ. CDR3 length equals 15 residues. V gave up 1 base and J gave up 2 bases, with 12 bases separating them. CDR3 protein: CASSLSGEANYGYTF. The CDR3 DNA is TGCGCCAGCAGCTTGTCCGGGGAGGCCAACTATGGCTACACCTTC.

This clone was seen a single time. CDR3 coding DNA: TGTGCCAGCTCCTCGGACAGGGTACATGGCTACACCTTC. This gives the protein CASSSDRVHGYTF. V gene TRBV18 combines with J gene TRBJ1-2; 8 nucleotides agree with TRBD1. V dropped 6 bases and J dropped 6; count of bases not matched to a gene: 6. The CDR3 length is 13 residues. Per the germline V gene, CDR1 is KGHSH and CDR2 is LQKENI.

This clone was counted a single time. The gene calls are TRBV7-9 and TRBJ2-3; 9 bases are shared with TRBD2. CDR3 size: 14 residues. Germline values: CDR1 SEHNR, CDR2 FQNEAQ (reference sequence). The ends lost 5 bases at V and 5 bases at J; junction bases unmatched: 5. CDR3 in DNA: TGTGCCAGCAGCCAGCGGGAGGTCGGAGATACGCAGTATTTT. Translated: CASSQREVGDTQYF.

The chain has TRBV30 and TRBJ2-2, with 11 positions matching TRBD1. Germline V lookup: CDR1 GTSNPN, CDR2 SVGIG (reference sequence). V trimming: 8 bases; J trimming: 6 bases; junction bases outside the gene matches: 8. There are 14 residues in the CDR3. This CDR3 is CAGQVGQGAGELFF. CDR3 sequence (DNA): TGTGCCGGGCAAGTGGGACAGGGGGCCGGGGAGCTGTTTTTT.

V gene TRBV13 combines with J gene TRBJ1-1; 9 bases align to TRBD1. The CDR3 has 14 residues. Losses at the gene ends were 5 bases for V and 3 bases for J; bases not matched to a gene: 4. Looked up from germline, CDR1 is PRHDT and CDR2 is FYEKMQ (reference sequence). Here the CDR3 DNA reads TGTGCCAGCAGCGGGCGGACAGGGGACACTGAAGCTTTCTTT. As protein: CASSGRTGDTEAFF.

The chain combines TRBV5-5 with TRBJ1-5, with TRBD1 matching 7 bases. The junction had 6 bases not matched to a gene; V was cut back by 2 bases and J by 1 base. This CDR3 has 16 residues. Germline V lookup: CDR1 SGHKS, CDR2 YYEKEE (reference sequence). In DNA form, the CDR3 reads TGTGCCAGCAGCTTAACAGGGGCAAGGAGCAATCAGCCCCAGCATTTT. Translated, it gives CASSLTGARSNQPQHF.

The chain joins TRBV14 to TRBJ1-3, with 12 bases aligning to TRBD1. Unmatched junction bases numbered 10, after V lost 4 bases and J lost 3 bases. The germline V gene has CDR1 SGHDN and CDR2 FVKESK. The CDR3 has 18 residues. The CDR3 coding sequence is TGTGCCAGCAGCCCCGGGACAGGGGGCTTTCTGTTTGGAAACACCATATATTTT. Translating it yields CASSPGTGGFLFGNTIYF.

This chain links TRBV6-4 with TRBJ1-2, with TRBD1 matching over 8 bases. The CDR3 covers 12 residues. With 6 bases clipped from V and 8 bases from J, the junction kept 5 bases outside the gene matches. CDR1 is MRHNA and CDR2 is SNTAGT in the germline V gene. The CDR3 reads CASSGQGGGYTF. The CDR3 region has the DNA TGTGCCAGCAGCGGACAGGGTGGCGGCTACACCTTC.

The rearrangement links TRBV18 to TRBJ2-7, with 8 bases matching TRBD1. CDR3 length: 14 amino acids. CDR1 and CDR2 (germline): KGHSH, LQKENI. V was pared by 5 bases and J by 2 bases, with 5 bases of the junction left unmatched. The CDR3 loop reads CASSETGAAYEQYF. CDR3 DNA: TGTGCCAGCTCAGAGACAGGGGCCGCCTACGAGCAGTACTTC. Full variable domain (missing parts from reference TRBV18 and TRBJ2-7): NAGVMQNPRHLVRRRGQEARLRCSPMKGHSHVYWYRQLPEEGLKFMVYLQKENIIDESGMPKERFSAEFPKEGPSILRIQQVVRGDSAAYFCASSETGAAYEQYFGPGTRLTVT.

The gene calls are TRBV30 and TRBJ1-4, with 8 bases identical to TRBD1. The CDR3 has 14 amino acids. The J segment lost 7 bases and the V segment lost 0 bases, leaving 4 bases of the junction unmatched. CDR1 GTSNPN and CDR2 SVGIG come from the germline V gene (reference sequence). CDR3 in DNA: TGTGCCTGGAGTGTACAGGGGGGTGGTGAAAAACTGTTTTTT. This encodes CAWSVQGGGEKLFF.

The chain carries TRBV9 and TRBJ1-1; D ambiguous. The V end was cut by 1 base, the J end by 2 bases, with 9 bases between. The V gene's germline CDR1 is SGDLS and CDR2 YYNGEE. The CDR3 is 14 amino acids. CDR3 sequence reads: CASSVLRVNTEAFF. CDR3 bases: TGTGCCAGCAGCGTACTGAGGGTTAACACTGAAGCTTTCTTT.

The sample holds many counts of this clone. The V and J genes are TRBV9 and TRBJ2-1; 10 nucleotides line up with TRBD2. CDR3 length: 14 amino acids. The J segment lost 7 bases and the V segment lost 3 bases, leaving 4 bases of the junction unmatched. In germline, CDR1 is SGDLS, CDR2 YYNGEE. The CDR3 spells CASSGASGRNEQFF. The CDR3 coding sequence is TGTGCCAGCAGCGGAGCTAGCGGGAGAAATGAGCAGTTCTTC.

The chain is built from TRBV27 and TRBJ1-5; 7 positions match TRBD1. This CDR3 spans 14 amino acids. The trim removed 8 bases at V and 3 bases at J, leaving 7 bases unmatched. CDR1 and CDR2 (germline): MNHEY, SMNVEV (reference sequence). CDR3: CASSDRAPNQPQHF. DNA for the CDR3: TGTGCCAGCTCCGACAGGGCCCCCAATCAGCCCCAGCATTTT.

The chain uses TRBV19 and TRBJ1-1, with TRBD1 identical over 10 bases. Trimming took 3 bases from V and 13 from J; bases not matched to a gene: 26. CDR1 LNHDA and CDR2 SQIVND come from the germline V gene (reference sequence). The CDR3 is 19 residues long. CDR3 DNA: TGTGCCAGTAGTATTCCCGACTGGCCGGGGATTCCGGGACAGGGGACCGTTTTCTTT. Translated: CASSIPDWPGIPGQGTVFF.